This section outlines one T cell receptor beta chain sequence together with its context. The sample originates from a study of blood T cell repertoires in COVID-19. Study background: Specimens from acute and convalescent COVID-19 originated in the United States, Italy and Spain. Sources were T cells, B-cell-depleted T cells, or PBMCs; the material itself was cDNA or gDNA.

In the original workflow: Counts of nucleated cells, estimated from reference gene primer amplification, were obtained. TCRdb keeps only in-frame clones here, not all; method: immunoSEQ multiplex PCR. The DNA was the basis for D and trimming; V, J and clone size are from that table. The data contain a few hundred thousand clones, around 89% of them singletons. This CDR3 has 16 amino acids. Looked up from germline, CDR1 is MNHEY and CDR2 is SVGEGT. The J segment lost 3 bases and the V segment lost 4 bases, leaving 6 bases of the junction unmatched. Seattle researchers signed up patients amid active infection and tracked them longitudinally.

The receptor comes from a woman aged 25 to 39 with COVID-19, enrolled during active disease. The chain combines TRBV6-2 or TRBV6-3 with TRBJ2-3, with 11 bases fitting TRBD2. Sequences were obtained from peripheral blood. Here the CDR3 reads CASSSLAGGGTDTQYF. The DNA for the CDR3 is TGTGCCAGCAGTTCTCTAGCGGGGGGCGGTACAGATACGCAGTATTTT.